This TCR beta chain was recorded in a study of OX40 agonist ivuxolimab in advanced cancers. Study-level background: Prior therapy, whether anti-PD-1, anti-PD-L1 or anti-CTLA-4, was allowed, and roughly 40% had some. One hepatocellular carcinoma and two cutaneous melanoma patients partially responded. Regarding the study as a whole: Compared with others, partial responders at 0.1-3.0 mg/kg displayed clonal expansion among the lowest. Mean expanded clone counts were higher in CD8+ than CD4+ T cells.

Details on this clone: Its antigen is as yet unknown.

The V gene lost 10 bases and the J gene lost 7 bases, with 10 bases spanning the gap. The CDR3 sequence is 11 residues long. CDR1 MDHEN and CDR2 SYDVKM come from the germline V gene. Profiling relied on immunoSEQ multiplex PCR, and the TCRdb table lists in-frame clones only, not all of them. The sample yields tens of thousands of clones, about 89% seen once. This clonotype originated in an adult with an advanced solid tumor such as melanoma, head and neck, liver or kidney cancer. The material was CD4+ or CD8+ T cells sorted from blood, obtained in a trial of the OX40 agonist ivuxolimab. The chain combines TRBV28 with TRBJ2-2; no firm D call. CDR3 coding DNA: TGTGCCACCTCGTTCAACGGGGAGCTGTTTTTT. Translation: CATSFNGELFF.